This TCR beta chain originates from a study of response to subunit inactivated influenza vaccine. This clonotype was observed a handful of times. Trimming removed 10 bases from V and 1 base from J, with 16 bases in between. The CDR3 extends over 14 amino acids. Germline CDR1 SEHNR, CDR2 FQNEAQ (reference sequence). In TCRdb, the RT-PCR reads were re-called with MiXCR into one record per CDR3 protein. Of just under 550,000 distinct CDR3 sequences detected, roughly a quarter appear once; the ten largest clones hold around 2.8%. These data were also reused for a study on T cells expressing NK-cell markers. That work states: The authors generated TCR beta cDNA through 5'RACE template switching with UMIs. One observes that, in a handful of donors, these clonotypes were also the leading ones within the CD3+CD56-NKG2C+ fraction.

The chain carries TRBV7-9 and TRBJ1-1; a possible D gene is TRBD1 (5 bases). The sample in question was CD4+ T cells sorted from PBMCs, obtained approximately 12 days after vaccination. The sequence was collected from a man aged 50 or older who received an inactivated influenza vaccine. CDR3 nucleotide sequence: TGTGCCATCATACTTGGGGCCGAGAACACTGAAGCTTTCTTT. Translation gives CAIILGAENTEAFF. Supplemented by reference TRBV7-9 and TRBJ1-1, the full variable domain reads DTGVSQNPRHKITKRGQNVTFRCDPISEHNRLYWYRQTLGQGPEFLTYFQNEAQLEKSRLLSDRFSAERPKGSFSTLEIQRTEQGDSAMYLCAIILGAENTEAFFGQGTRLTVV.